The entry below describes one T cell receptor beta chain. The CDR3 runs 12 residues. Germline V lookup: CDR1 SQVTM, CDR2 ANQGSEA. The V segment lost 7 bases and the J segment 4 bases; nucleotides outside the gene matches: 6. The data were produced by immunoSEQ multiplex PCR, yet TCRdb's version contains in-frame clones alone and is incomplete. The table includes 50,000 to 60,000 clones, 91% detected once. These data are taken from a study of T cell changes during pregnancy in multiple sclerosis. The gene calls are TRBV29-1 and TRBJ1-1; TRBD1 matches 7 bases. The sample in question was peripheral blood, obtained after pregnancy. This clonotype was obtained from a female donor in good health, enrolled as a control in a pregnancy study. The CDR3 bases are TGCAGCGGAACAGGGGCTGGCACTGAAGCTTTCTTT. Protein sequence: CSGTGAGTEAFF.